Below are 5 T cell receptor beta chains sequenced from a single sample in a study of human T cells and chemical hapten exposure. TCRdb reanalysed the RACE reads using MiXCR and keeps one entry per CDR3 protein. This sample has tens of thousands of distinct CDR3 sequences, with approximately 11% found just once. Time point indicated: pre-sensitization, week 0. Treatment of the sample: therapeutic diphenylcyclopropenone sensitization with weekly scalp DPC. The source material was whole blood, sampled in connection with sensitization to the hapten diphenylcyclopropenone (DPC). These receptors originate from a woman between 45 and 65 years old with alopecia areata. Some clones in this sample may be carry-over from other donors' samples.

This clonotype was observed many times. This rearrangement joins TRBV6-5 to TRBJ2-6; no reliable D call. Trimming shortened V by 2 bases and J by 4 bases, and 9 bases separated the two germline ends. This CDR3 is 15 amino acids long. Germline CDR1 is MNHEY and CDR2 is SVGAGI. The CDR3 is CASSYMAAGANVLTF. The DNA for the CDR3 is TGTGCCAGCAGTTACATGGCAGCAGGGGCCAACGTCCTGACTTTC.

The rearrangement links TRBV7-9 to TRBJ2-3, with 10 bases matching TRBD1. CDR1 and CDR2 (germline): SEHNR, FQNEAQ (reference sequence). The ends lost 5 bases at V and 4 bases at J; junction bases unmatched: 9. The length of the CDR3 is 16 residues. CDR3 in amino acids: CASSRGTGEGADTQYF. In DNA, the CDR3 is TGTGCCAGCAGCAGAGGGACAGGGGAAGGAGCAGATACGCAGTATTTT.

This clonotype came up a few times. The chain is built from TRBV5-1 and TRBJ2-7, with 8 bases fitting TRBD1. Germline CDR1 is SGHRS and CDR2 is YFSETQ. The J segment lost 4 bases and the V segment lost 4 bases, leaving 10 bases of the junction unmatched. The length of the CDR3 is 15 residues. The CDR3 region is CASSERQGLSYEQYF. CDR3 DNA sequence: TGCGCCAGCAGCGAACGACAGGGGCTTTCTTACGAGCAGTACTTC.

This clonotype has at least ten counts. J is TRBJ2-4 and V is TRBV20-1; possibly TRBD2 for D (6 bases). Trimming left V 5 bases short and J 7 bases short, with 18 bases between. The CDR3 is made up of 14 amino acids. CDR1 is DFQATT, CDR2 SNEGSKA, per germline (reference sequence). CDR3 sequence: CSAQTGRGGNIQYF. DNA for the CDR3: TGCAGTGCTCAGACCGGGAGAGGCGGGAACATTCAGTACTTC.

This clonotype showed up many times. The CDR3 nucleotides are TGCGCCAGCAGCTCTAGCGGAGCGGGAGATACGCAGTATTTT. This translates into CASSSSGAGDTQYF. The chain carries TRBV5-1 and TRBJ2-3, with 7 bases lining up with TRBD2. V shed 3 bases, J shed 5 bases, and the junction held 6 bases outside the gene matches. Germline V gene data show CDR1 as SGHRS and CDR2 as YFSETQ. The CDR3 length is 14 residues.